Described below is a single T cell receptor beta chain sequence and its context. Its antigen remains unidentified. These data belong to a study of cytomegalovirus exposure and HLA in healthy donors. Study results and limitations: Most TCR sequences were rare, but some public TCRs occurred in many donors. It was reported that TCR beta sequences correctly inferred the HLA-A and HLA-B alleles for most subjects. The study put under 200 TCR beta chains on its list as cytomegalovirus-associated.

Use of 60 Vbeta and 13 Jbeta primers characterized the PCR. Clones were sequenced by immunoSEQ multiplex PCR, and TCRdb holds only the in-frame ones, with some missing. This sample has about 72,000 clones, with more than 80% found just once. Trimming at V came to 4 bases and at J to 11 bases, leaving 8 bases not matched to a gene. CDR1 is SNHLY and CDR2 is FYNNEI in the germline V gene. There are 14 residues in the CDR3. The clonotype originates from a human donor in good health. The sequencing input was PBMCs. This chain uses TRBV2 with TRBJ1-5; TRBD1 agrees at 10 bases. The CDR3 sequence is CASSGGTGVWAQHF. CDR3 coding DNA: TGTGCCAGCAGTGGGGGGACAGGGGTTTGGGCCCAGCATTTT.